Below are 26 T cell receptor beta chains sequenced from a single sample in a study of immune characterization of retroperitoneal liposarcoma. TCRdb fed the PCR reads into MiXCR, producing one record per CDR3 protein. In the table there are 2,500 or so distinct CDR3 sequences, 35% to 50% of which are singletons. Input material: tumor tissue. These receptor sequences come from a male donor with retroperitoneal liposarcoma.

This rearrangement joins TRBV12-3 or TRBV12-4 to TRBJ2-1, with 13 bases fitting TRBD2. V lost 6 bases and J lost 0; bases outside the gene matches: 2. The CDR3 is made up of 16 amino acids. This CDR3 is CASRRTSGSSYNEQFF. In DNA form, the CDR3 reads TGTGCCAGCAGGAGGACTAGCGGGAGCTCCTACAATGAGCAGTTCTTC.

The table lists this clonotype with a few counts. The CDR3 region has the DNA TGTGCCAGCAGTCGATTCGGGAGCCCCTATGGCTACACCTTC. This gives the protein CASSRFGSPYGYTF. The chain employs TRBV6-5 and TRBJ1-2; D not resolved. V lost 5 bases and J 4 bases, leaving 14 bases between the germline ends. The CDR3 has 14 amino acids. Per germline, CDR1 MNHEY and CDR2 SVGAGI.

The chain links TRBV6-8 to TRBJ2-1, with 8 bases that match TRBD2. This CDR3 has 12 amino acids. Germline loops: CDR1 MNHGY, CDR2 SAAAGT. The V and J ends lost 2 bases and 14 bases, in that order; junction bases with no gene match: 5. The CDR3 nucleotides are TGTGCCAGCAGTTACCCGGGAGGGGGTAAGTTCTTC. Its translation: CASSYPGGGKFF.

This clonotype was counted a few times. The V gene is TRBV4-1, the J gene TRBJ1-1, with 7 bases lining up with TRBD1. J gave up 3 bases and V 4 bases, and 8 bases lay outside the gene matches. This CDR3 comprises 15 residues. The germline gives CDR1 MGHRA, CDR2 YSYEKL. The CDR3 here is CASSPSPTGHTEAFF. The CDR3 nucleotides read TGCGCCAGCAGCCCTTCCCCGACAGGGCACACTGAAGCTTTCTTT.

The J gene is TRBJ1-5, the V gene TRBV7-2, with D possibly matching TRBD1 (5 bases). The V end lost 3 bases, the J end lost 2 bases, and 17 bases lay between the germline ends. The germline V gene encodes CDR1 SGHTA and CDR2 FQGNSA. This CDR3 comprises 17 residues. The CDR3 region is CASSFIGRGGGNQPQHF. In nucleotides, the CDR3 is TGTGCCAGCAGCTTCATAGGGCGGGGGGGGGGCAATCAGCCCCAGCATTTT.

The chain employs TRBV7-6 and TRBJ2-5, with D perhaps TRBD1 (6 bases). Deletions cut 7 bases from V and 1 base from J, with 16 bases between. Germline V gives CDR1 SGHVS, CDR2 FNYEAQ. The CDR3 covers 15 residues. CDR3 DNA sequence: TGTGCCAGCACCCCCCTGGGGGCCGTCCAAGAGACCCAGTACTTC. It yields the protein CASTPLGAVQETQYF.

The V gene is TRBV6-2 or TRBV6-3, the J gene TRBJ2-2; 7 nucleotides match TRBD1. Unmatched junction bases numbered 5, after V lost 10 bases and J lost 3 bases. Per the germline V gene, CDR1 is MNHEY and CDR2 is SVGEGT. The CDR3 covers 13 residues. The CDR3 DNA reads TGTGCCATTCAGGGGGATGACACCGGGGAGCTGTTTTTT. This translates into CAIQGDDTGELFF.

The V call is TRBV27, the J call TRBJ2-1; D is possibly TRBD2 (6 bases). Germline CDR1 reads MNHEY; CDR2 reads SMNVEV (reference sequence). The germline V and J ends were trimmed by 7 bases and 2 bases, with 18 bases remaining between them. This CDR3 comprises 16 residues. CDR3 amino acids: CASTPGRNLAYNEQFF. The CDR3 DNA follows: TGTGCCAGCACCCCAGGGAGGAACTTGGCCTACAATGAGCAGTTCTTC.

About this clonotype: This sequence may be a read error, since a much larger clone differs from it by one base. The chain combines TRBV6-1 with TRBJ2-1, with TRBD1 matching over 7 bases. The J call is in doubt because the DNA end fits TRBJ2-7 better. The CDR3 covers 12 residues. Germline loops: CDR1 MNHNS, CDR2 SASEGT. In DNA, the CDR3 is TGTGCCAGAATCGGACAGGTCAACGAGCAGTACTTC. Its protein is CARIGQVNEQYF.

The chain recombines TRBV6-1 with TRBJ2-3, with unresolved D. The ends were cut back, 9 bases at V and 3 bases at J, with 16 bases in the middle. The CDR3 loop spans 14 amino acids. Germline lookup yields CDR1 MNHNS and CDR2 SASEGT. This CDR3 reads CASGLAGETDTQYF. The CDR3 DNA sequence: TGTGCCAGTGGGCTGGCAGGTGAGACAGATACGCAGTATTTT.

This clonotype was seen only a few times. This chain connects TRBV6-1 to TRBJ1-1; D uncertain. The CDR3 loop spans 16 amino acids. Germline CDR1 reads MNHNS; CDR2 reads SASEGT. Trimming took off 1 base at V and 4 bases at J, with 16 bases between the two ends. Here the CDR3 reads CASSEGWLGVATEAFF. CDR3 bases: TGTGCCAGCAGTGAAGGGTGGTTAGGAGTTGCCACTGAAGCTTTCTTT.

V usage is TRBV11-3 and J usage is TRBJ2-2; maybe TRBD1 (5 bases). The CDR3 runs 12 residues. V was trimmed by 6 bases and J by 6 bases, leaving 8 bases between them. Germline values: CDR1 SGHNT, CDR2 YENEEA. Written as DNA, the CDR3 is TGTGCCAGCAGGGAAGGGGCCGGGGAGCTGTTTTTT. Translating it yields CASREGAGELFF.

For the CDR3, the DNA is TGTGCCAGCAGTGATAAGGCAGGTCCCTACGAGCAGTACTTC. This codes for CASSDKAGPYEQYF. V and J are TRBV6-1 and TRBJ2-1; D is undetermined. The J call could be wrong; TRBJ2-7 is a better fit for the DNA end. Germline V gives CDR1 MNHNS, CDR2 SASEGT. The CDR3 length is 14 residues.

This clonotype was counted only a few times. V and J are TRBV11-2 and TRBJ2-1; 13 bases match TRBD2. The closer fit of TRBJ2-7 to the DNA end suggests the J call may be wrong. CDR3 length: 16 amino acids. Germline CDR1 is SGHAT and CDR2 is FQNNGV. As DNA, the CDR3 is TGTGCCAGCAGCCCGCCGGGACTAGCGGGATTGTACGAGCAGTACTTC. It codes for CASSPPGLAGLYEQYF.

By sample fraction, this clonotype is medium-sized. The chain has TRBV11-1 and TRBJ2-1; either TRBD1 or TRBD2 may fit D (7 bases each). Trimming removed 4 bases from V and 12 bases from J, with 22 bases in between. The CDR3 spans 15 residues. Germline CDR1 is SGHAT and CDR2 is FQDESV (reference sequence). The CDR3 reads CASSSDRASGTLQFF. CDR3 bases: TGTGCCAGCAGCTCCGACAGGGCTAGCGGAACTTTGCAGTTCTTC.

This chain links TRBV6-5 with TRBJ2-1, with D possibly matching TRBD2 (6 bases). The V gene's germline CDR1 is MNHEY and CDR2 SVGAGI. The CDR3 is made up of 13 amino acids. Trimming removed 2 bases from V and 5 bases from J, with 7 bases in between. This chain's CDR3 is CASSYGLNNEQFF. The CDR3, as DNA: TGTGCCAGCAGTTACGGACTAAACAATGAGCAGTTCTTC.

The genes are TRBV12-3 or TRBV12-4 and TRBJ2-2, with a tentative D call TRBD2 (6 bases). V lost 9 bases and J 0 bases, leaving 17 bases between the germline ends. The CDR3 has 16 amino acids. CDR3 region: CASGLADAANTGELFF. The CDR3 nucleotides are TGTGCCAGTGGATTAGCGGATGCCGCGAACACCGGGGAGCTGTTTTTT.

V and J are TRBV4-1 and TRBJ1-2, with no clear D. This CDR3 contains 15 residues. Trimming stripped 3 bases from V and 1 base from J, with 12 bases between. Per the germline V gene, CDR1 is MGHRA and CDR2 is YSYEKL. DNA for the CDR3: TGCGCCAGCAGCCAGGTGGCAAGCCTTAACTATGGCTACACCTTC. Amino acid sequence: CASSQVASLNYGYTF.

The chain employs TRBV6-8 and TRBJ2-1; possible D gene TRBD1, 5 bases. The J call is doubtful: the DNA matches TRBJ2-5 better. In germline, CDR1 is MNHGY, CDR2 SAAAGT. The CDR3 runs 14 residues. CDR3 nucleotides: TGTGCCAGCAGTGCTTTACTCCCAGGGGAGACCCAGTACTTC. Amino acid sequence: CASSALLPGETQYF.

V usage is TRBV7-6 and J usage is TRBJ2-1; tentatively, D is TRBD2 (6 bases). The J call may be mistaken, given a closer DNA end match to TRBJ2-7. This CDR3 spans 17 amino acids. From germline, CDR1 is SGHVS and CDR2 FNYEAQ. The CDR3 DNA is TGTGCCAGCAGCCTGATCGGAGGGATAGGATCGTCCTACGAGCAGTACTTC. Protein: CASSLIGGIGSSYEQYF.

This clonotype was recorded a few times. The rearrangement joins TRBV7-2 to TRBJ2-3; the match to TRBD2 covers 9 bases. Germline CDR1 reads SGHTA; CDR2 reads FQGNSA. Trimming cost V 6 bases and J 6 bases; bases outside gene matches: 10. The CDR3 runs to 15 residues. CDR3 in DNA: TGTGCCAGCAGACTCCAGGCGGGAGGGCCTGATACGCAGTATTTT. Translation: CASRLQAGGPDTQYF. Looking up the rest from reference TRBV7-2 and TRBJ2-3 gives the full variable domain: GAGVSQSPSNKVTEKGKDVELRCDPISGHTALYWYRQSLGQGLEFLIYFQGNSAPDKSGLPSDRFSAERTGGSVSTLTIQRTQQEDSAVYLCASRLQAGGPDTQYFGPGTRLTVL.

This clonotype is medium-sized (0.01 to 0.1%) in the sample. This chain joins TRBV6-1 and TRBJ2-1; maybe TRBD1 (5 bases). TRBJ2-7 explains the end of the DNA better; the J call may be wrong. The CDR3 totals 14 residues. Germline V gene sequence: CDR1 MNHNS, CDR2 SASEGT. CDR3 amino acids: CASSEAPRTYEQYF. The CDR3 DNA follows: TGTGCCAGCAGTGAAGCGCCTAGGACATACGAGCAGTACTTC.

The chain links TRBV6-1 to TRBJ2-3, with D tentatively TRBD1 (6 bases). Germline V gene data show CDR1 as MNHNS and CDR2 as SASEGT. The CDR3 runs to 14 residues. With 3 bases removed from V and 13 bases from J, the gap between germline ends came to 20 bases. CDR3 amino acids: CASSDNLGTPVEYF. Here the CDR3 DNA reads TGTGCCAGCAGTGATAATTTGGGGACACCAGTTGAGTATTTT.

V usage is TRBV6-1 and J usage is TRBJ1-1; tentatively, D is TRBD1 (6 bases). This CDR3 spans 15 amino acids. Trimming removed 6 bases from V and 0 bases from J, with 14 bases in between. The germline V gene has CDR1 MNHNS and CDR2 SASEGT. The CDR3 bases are TGTGCCAGCAGACAAAAGGGGGGGATGAACACTGAAGCTTTCTTT. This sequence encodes CASRQKGGMNTEAFF.

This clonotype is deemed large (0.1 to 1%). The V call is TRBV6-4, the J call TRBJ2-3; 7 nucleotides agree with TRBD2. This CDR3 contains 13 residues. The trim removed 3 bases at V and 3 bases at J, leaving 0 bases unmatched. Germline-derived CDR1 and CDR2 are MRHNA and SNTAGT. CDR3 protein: CASSERETDTQYF. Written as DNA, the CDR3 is TGTGCCAGCAGTGAGCGGGAGACAGATACGCAGTATTTT.

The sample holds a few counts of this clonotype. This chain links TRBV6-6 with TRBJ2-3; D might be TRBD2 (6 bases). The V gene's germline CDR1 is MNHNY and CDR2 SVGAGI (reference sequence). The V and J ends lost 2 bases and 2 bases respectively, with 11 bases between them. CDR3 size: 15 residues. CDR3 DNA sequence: TGTGCCAGCAGTTACCGGGGAGGACTCACAGATACGCAGTATTTT. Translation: CASSYRGGLTDTQYF.